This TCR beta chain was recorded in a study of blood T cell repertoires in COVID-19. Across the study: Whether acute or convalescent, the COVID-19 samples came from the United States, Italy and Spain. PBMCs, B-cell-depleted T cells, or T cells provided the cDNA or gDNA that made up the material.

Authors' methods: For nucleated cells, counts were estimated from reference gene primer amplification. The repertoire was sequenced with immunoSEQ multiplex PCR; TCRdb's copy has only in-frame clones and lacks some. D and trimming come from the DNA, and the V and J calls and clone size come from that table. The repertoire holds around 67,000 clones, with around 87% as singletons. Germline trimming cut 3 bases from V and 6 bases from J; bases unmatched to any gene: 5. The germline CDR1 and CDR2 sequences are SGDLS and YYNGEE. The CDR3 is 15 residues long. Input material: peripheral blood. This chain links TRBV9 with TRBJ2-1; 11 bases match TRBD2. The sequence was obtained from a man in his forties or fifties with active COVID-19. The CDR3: CASSAGLAETNEQFF. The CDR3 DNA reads TGTGCCAGCAGCGCGGGACTAGCGGAAACCAATGAGCAGTTCTTC.